Given below is one T cell receptor (beta chain) in context. This record comes from a study of control samples from healthy donors and cancer patients. The assay was immunoSEQ multiplex PCR, and TCRdb's table has in-frame clones only and misses some. Of around 170,000 clones in the sample, around 90% were seen once. This receptor was identified in a woman aged 50 to 60 in good health. Input material: blood.

CDR3 DNA: TGTGCCAGCAGCCCAAACGTACAGGGTTCCGGGGAGCTGTTTTTT. Translation gives CASSPNVQGSGELFF. V gene TRBV7-6 combines with J gene TRBJ2-2, with D maybe TRBD1 (6 bases). Germline CDR1 SGHVS, CDR2 FNYEAQ. V lost 5 bases, J lost 6 bases, and 16 bases lay in between. The CDR3 length is 15 residues.